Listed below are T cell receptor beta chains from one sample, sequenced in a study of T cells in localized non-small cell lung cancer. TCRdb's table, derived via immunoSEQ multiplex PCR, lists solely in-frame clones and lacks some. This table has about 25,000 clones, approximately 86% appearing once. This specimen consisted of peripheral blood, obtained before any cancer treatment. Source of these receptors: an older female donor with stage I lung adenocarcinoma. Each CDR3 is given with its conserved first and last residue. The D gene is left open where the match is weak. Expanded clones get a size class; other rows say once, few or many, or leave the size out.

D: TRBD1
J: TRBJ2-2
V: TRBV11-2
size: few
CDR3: CASSSPGQGEEPGELFF
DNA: TGTGCCAGCAGCTCCCCCGGGCAGGGGGAAGAGCCCGGGGAGCTGTTTTTT

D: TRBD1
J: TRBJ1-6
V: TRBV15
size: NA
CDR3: CATSSTLGTVGFSPLHF
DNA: TGTGCCACCAGCAGCACCCTCGGGACAGTCGGCTTTTCACCCCTCCACTTT

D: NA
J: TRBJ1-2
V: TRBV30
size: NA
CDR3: CAWSVSRRYTF
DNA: TGTGCCTGGAGTGTTTCCCGTCGCTACACCTTC

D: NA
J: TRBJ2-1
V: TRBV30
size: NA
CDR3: CAWSVTFYNEQFF
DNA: TGTGCCTGGAGTGTAACCTTCTACAATGAGCAGTTCTTC

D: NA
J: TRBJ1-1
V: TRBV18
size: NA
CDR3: CASSPPAMNTEAFF
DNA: TGTGCCAGCTCACCCCCAGCCATGAACACTGAAGCTTTCTTT

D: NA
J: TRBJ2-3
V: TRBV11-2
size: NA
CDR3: CASSLVSGSSDTQYF
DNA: TGTGCCAGCAGCTTAGTATCGGGGTCATCAGATACGCAGTATTTT

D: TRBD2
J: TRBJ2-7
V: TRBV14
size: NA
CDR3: CASSLRGDYEQYF
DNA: TGTGCCAGCAGCCTGCGGGGGGATTACGAGCAGTACTTC

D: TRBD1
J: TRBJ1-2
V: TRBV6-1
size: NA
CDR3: CASSETTGGAGYGYTF
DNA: TGTGCCAGCAGTGAGACCACAGGGGGCGCGGGCTATGGCTACACCTTC

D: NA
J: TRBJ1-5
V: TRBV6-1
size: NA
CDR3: CASRDSTNQPQHF
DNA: TGTGCCAGCAGGGACAGCACCAATCAGCCCCAGCATTTT

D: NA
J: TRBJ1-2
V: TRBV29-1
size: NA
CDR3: CSVGWDGNYGYTF
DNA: TGCAGCGTTGGCTGGGACGGGAACTATGGCTACACCTTC

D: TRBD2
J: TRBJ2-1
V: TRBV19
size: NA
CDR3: CASTGEGRNEQFF
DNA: TGTGCCAGTACGGGGGAGGGCCGAAATGAGCAGTTCTTC

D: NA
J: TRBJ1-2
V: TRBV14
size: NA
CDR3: CASSLGQIYGYTF
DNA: TGTGCCAGCAGCCTTGGACAGATCTATGGCTACACCTTC

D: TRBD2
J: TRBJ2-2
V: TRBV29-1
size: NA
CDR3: CSVGGSVTYTGELFF
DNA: TGCAGCGTTGGCGGGAGCGTGACATACACCGGGGAGCTGTTTTTT